Each of the 22 T cell receptor beta chains below was sequenced from the same sample in a study of CD8+ T cells in alopecia areata. Extraction and reverse transcription of RNA yielded cDNA as the sequencing template. Generated by immunoSEQ multiplex PCR, the TCRdb table keeps only in-frame clones and is missing some. The table includes 110,000 to 150,000 clones, around four fifths detected once. Treatment meaning: oral pan-JAK inhibitor, 5-10 mg twice daily. This specimen consisted of CD8+ T cells sorted from blood, obtained at week 4, from a patient treated with tofacitinib. All receptors come from a human donor with alopecia areata.

This clone was seen only a few times. CDR3 amino acids: CASSPTSGEDEQYF. In nucleotides, the CDR3 is TGTGCCAGCAGCCCTACTAGCGGGGAGGACGAGCAGTACTTC. V gene TRBV7-9 combines with J gene TRBJ2-7; 10 nucleotides match TRBD2. V lost 5 bases, J lost 5 bases, and 6 bases stayed unmatched. Germline assignment: CDR1 SEHNR and CDR2 FQNEAQ (reference sequence). The CDR3 runs to 14 residues.

To note about this clone: This sample includes further DNA sequences coding for the same CDR3. The chain employs TRBV29-1 and TRBJ2-7; possible D gene TRBD1, 6 bases. This CDR3 comprises 13 residues. The germline V gene has CDR1 SQVTM and CDR2 ANQGSEA. V shed 4 bases and J shed 2 bases, with 12 bases lying between them. The CDR3 region has the DNA TGCAGCGTTGGGCAGGGGTCCCCCTACGAGCAGTACTTC. This gives the protein CSVGQGSPYEQYF.

The chain links TRBV7-3 to TRBJ1-6; 8 bases are a match to TRBD1. Germline trimming cut 2 bases from V and 10 bases from J; bases unmatched to any gene: 4. Germline assignment: CDR1 SGHTA and CDR2 FQGTGA. The CDR3 runs 14 residues. The CDR3 sequence is CASSLGGTGSPLHF. The CDR3 DNA reads TGTGCCAGCAGCTTAGGGGGGACAGGATCACCCCTCCACTTT.

The chain links TRBV7-2 to TRBJ1-1; 8 nucleotides align to TRBD1. Per germline, CDR1 SGHTA and CDR2 FQGNSA. The J segment lost 5 bases and the V segment lost 5 bases, leaving 7 bases of the junction unmatched. The CDR3 has 14 residues. The CDR3 DNA follows: TGTGCCAGCAGCCACCTGACAGGGGTGACTGAAGCTTTCTTT. Translating gives CASSHLTGVTEAFF.

The chain joins TRBV30 to TRBJ2-7, with TRBD1 matching over 9 bases. Germline CDR1 GTSNPN, CDR2 SVGIG (reference sequence). V gave up 0 bases and J gave up 7 bases; unmatched junction bases: 1. This CDR3 is built from 12 residues. DNA of the CDR3: TGTGCCTGGAGTGTAGACAGGGGGGAGCAGTACTTC. Translated: CAWSVDRGEQYF.

The gene calls are TRBV6-5 and TRBJ2-1; D is ambiguous. V lost 0 bases and J 9 bases, leaving 3 bases between the germline ends. Germline V gene sequence: CDR1 MNHEY, CDR2 SVGAGI. The CDR3 is 11 amino acids. The CDR3, as DNA: TGTGCCAGCAGTTACTCGGGTGAGCAGTTCTTC. It yields the protein CASSYSGEQFF.

The chain links TRBV7-9 to TRBJ2-7; no definite D call. The germline gives CDR1 SEHNR, CDR2 FQNEAQ (reference sequence). CDR3 length: 15 residues. V was cut by 6 bases and J by 3 bases, with 18 bases left in between. The CDR3 DNA follows: TGTGCCAGCAGTCCGGGTGAAGGCAGAATCTACGAGCAGTACTTC. Protein: CASSPGEGRIYEQYF.

To note about this clone: An end of the junction differs from the germline gene, which may be a read error. The chain is built from TRBV7-9 and TRBJ2-7; 7 nucleotides agree with TRBD2. The CDR3 spans 12 residues. Germline V lookup: CDR1 SEHNR, CDR2 FQNEAQ (reference sequence). This CDR3 reads CATSPRGDEQYF. The CDR3 nucleotides are TGTGCCACCAGCCCTCGGGGGGACGAGCAGTACTTC. Variable domain in full (rest from reference TRBV7-9 and TRBJ2-7): DTGVSQNPRHKITKRGQNVTFRCDPISEHNRLYWYRQTLGQGPEFLTYFQNEAQLEKSRLLSDRFSAERPKGSFSTLEIQRTEQGDSAMYLCATSPRGDEQYFGPGTRLTVT.

The chain couples TRBV7-8 to TRBJ2-2, with unresolved D. The germline V and J ends were trimmed by 0 bases and 5 bases, with 4 bases remaining between them. CDR3 size: 13 residues. CDR1 and CDR2 from the germline V gene are SGHVS and FQNEAQ. Here the CDR3 DNA reads TGTGCCAGCAGCTTAGCTGCGACCGGGGAGCTGTTTTTT. This gives the protein CASSLAATGELFF.

The chain employs TRBV15 and TRBJ2-7; D remains ambiguous. CDR1 LNHNV and CDR2 YYDKDF come from the germline V gene (reference sequence). The CDR3 runs to 16 residues. Trimming cost V 0 bases and J 0 bases, with 12 bases left between them. CDR3 nucleotide sequence: TGTGCCACCAGCAGAGATCTGGGGATGAGCTCCTACGAGCAGTACTTC. It yields the protein CATSRDLGMSSYEQYF.

This clone was detected only once. The rearrangement uses TRBV6-5 and TRBJ2-5, with TRBD1 matching 8 bases. The J segment lost 4 bases and the V segment lost 6 bases, leaving 4 bases of the junction unmatched. The CDR3 runs to 13 residues. The germline CDR1 and CDR2 sequences are MNHEY and SVGAGI. The CDR3 coding sequence is TGTGCCAGCAGCTTCGACAGGGGAGAGACCCAGTACTTC. It is translated as CASSFDRGETQYF.

The chain employs TRBV5-4 and TRBJ1-2; D is unresolved. Trimming took off 4 bases at V and 7 bases at J, with 14 bases between the two ends. The CDR3 sequence is 13 residues long. The germline gives CDR1 SGHNT, CDR2 YYREEE (reference sequence). This CDR3 reads CASSNLSSSGYTF. Written as DNA, the CDR3 is TGTGCCAGCAGCAACCTTTCCTCCTCTGGCTACACCTTC.

The chain couples TRBV7-9 to TRBJ2-3, with TRBD2 matching over 7 bases. Germline CDR1 and CDR2: SEHNR and FQNEAQ (reference sequence). V trimming: 5 bases; J trimming: 1 base; junction bases outside the gene matches: 12. This CDR3 is built from 17 residues. The CDR3 spells CASSLPPALAGTDTQYF. The CDR3 bases are TGTGCCAGCAGCCTCCCCCCGGCCCTAGCGGGCACAGATACGCAGTATTTT.

This clone was counted a few times. This chain links TRBV19 with TRBJ2-7; no definite D call. In germline, CDR1 is LNHDA, CDR2 SQIVND (reference sequence). Trimming cost V 3 bases and J 0 bases, with 9 bases left between them. The CDR3 contains 14 residues. The CDR3 DNA follows: TGTGCCAGTAGTATCGTGTCCCCCTCCTACGAGCAGTACTTC. It specifies CASSIVSPSYEQYF.

The J gene is TRBJ2-7, the V gene TRBV4-1; no reliable D call. In germline, CDR1 is MGHRA, CDR2 YSYEKL. The CDR3 spans 11 residues. The V end was cut by 1 base, the J end by 6 bases, with 4 bases between. The CDR3 sequence is CASSQGAEQYF. CDR3 DNA: TGCGCCAGCAGCCAAGGAGCCGAGCAGTACTTC.

The chain has TRBV7-6 and TRBJ1-4; 8 bases agree with TRBD1. Losses at the gene ends were 6 bases for V and 7 bases for J; bases not matched to a gene: 7. Germline-derived CDR1 and CDR2 are SGHVS and FNYEAQ. The CDR3 contains 14 residues. CDR3 DNA: TGTGCCAGCAGACTGGACAGGGCCGGTGAAAAACTGTTTTTT. This translates into CASRLDRAGEKLFF.

The gene calls are TRBV9 and TRBJ2-7, with D perhaps matching TRBD2 (5 bases). Germline-derived CDR1 and CDR2 are SGDLS and YYNGEE. This CDR3 has 13 amino acids. Trimming took 7 bases from V and 7 from J, leaving 18 bases between them. For the CDR3, the DNA is TGTGCCAGCTCCCCCGCCGCTAGGAGGGAGCAGTACTTC. Amino acid sequence: CASSPAARREQYF. Together with reference TRBV9 and TRBJ2-7, the CDR3 gives the full variable domain: DSGVTQTPKHLITATGQRVTLRCSPRSGDLSVYWYQQSLDQGLQFLIQYYNGEERAKGNILERFSAQQFPDLHSELNLSSLELGDSALYFCASSPAARREQYFGPGTRLTVT.

Here the CDR3 DNA reads TGTGCCAGCAGTTCGAGGACTAGCGGGGGGATTGAGCAGTTCTTC. Its translation is CASSSRTSGGIEQFF. The chain couples TRBV4-2 to TRBJ2-1, with 14 positions matching TRBD2. The germline CDR1 and CDR2 sequences are LGHNA and YNFKEQ. The V gene end was trimmed by 6 bases and the J gene end by 9 bases; junction bases not matched to a gene: 7. The CDR3 runs to 15 residues.

J is TRBJ1-4 and V is TRBV29-1; D is ambiguous. This CDR3 has 14 amino acids. Germline V gene data show CDR1 as SQVTM and CDR2 as ANQGSEA. The V and J ends lost 4 bases and 5 bases respectively, with 14 bases between them. The CDR3 here is CSVVAGRENEKLFF. The CDR3 DNA sequence: TGCAGCGTTGTTGCAGGACGGGAAAATGAAAAACTGTTTTTT.

The V call is TRBV30, the J call TRBJ2-2; maybe TRBD2 (6 bases). The CDR3 is 14 residues long. Trimming removed 3 bases from V and 1 base from J, with 9 bases in between. Germline V gene sequence: CDR1 GTSNPN, CDR2 SVGIG (reference sequence). The CDR3 DNA follows: TGTGCCTGGAGCGCGGGACTGAACACCGGGGAGCTGTTTTTT. Translated, it gives CAWSAGLNTGELFF. Supplemented by reference TRBV30 and TRBJ2-2, the full variable domain reads SQTIHQWPATLVQPVGSPLSLECTVEGTSNPNLYWYRQAAGRGLQLLFYSVGIGQISSEVPQNLSASRPQDRQFILSSKKLLLSDSGFYLCAWSAGLNTGELFFGEGSRLTVL.

The chain couples TRBV10-2 to TRBJ2-3; TRBD2 agrees at 10 bases. J was trimmed by 6 bases and V by 1 base; bases with no gene match: 1. The CDR3 has 14 residues. In germline, CDR1 is WSHSY, CDR2 SAAADI. The CDR3 DNA follows: TGCGCCAGCAGTGAGTTACTAGCGGGGGATACGCAGTATTTT. It is translated as CASSELLAGDTQYF.

CDR3 DNA sequence: TGTGCCACCAGCTCCCGGACAGGGACAAATGAAAAACTGTTTTTT. This sequence encodes CATSSRTGTNEKLFF. The rearrangement links TRBV15 to TRBJ1-4; 8 nucleotides match TRBD1. The CDR3 totals 15 residues. With V trimmed by 5 bases and J by 5 bases, 7 bases remained unmatched. Per the germline V gene, CDR1 is LNHNV and CDR2 is YYDKDF (reference sequence).